This record looks at one TCR beta chain sequence and its context. Its antigen is undetermined. These data originate in a study of T cell repertoires in cytomegalovirus infection. Study details: Selected CMV epitopes included recently identified HLA-C-restricted ones as well as well-studied HLA-B-restricted ones. A matching HLA type, together with CMV infection, was signaled by public TCR beta signatures. Study-wide findings and caveats: Clonotype analysis showed dominance of the ex vivo response by HLA-C-restricted CMV-specific TCR beta clonotypes. Identification of carriers of CMV plus the relevant HLA was performed using cumulative public TCR beta family frequency.

One entry per CDR3 protein results from TCRdb running MiXCR on the reads. Of roughly 150,000 distinct CDR3 sequences in the sample, less than 25% were seen once. Sequences were derived from CD8+ T cells from cultured PBMCs, sampled from culture after CMV antigen stimulation. The TCR comes from a human donor in good health (CMV status not recorded). Some clones in this sample may be carry-over from other donors' samples.

The CDR3 protein is CASSEWDRDRKQYF. In nucleotides, the CDR3 is TGTGCCAGCAGTGAATGGGACAGGGATAGAAAACAGTACTTC. This chain links TRBV6-1 with TRBJ2-7; 9 bases fit TRBD1. Germline V gives CDR1 MNHNS, CDR2 SASEGT. The CDR3 is 14 residues long. J lost 10 bases, V lost 2 bases, and 9 bases had no gene match.